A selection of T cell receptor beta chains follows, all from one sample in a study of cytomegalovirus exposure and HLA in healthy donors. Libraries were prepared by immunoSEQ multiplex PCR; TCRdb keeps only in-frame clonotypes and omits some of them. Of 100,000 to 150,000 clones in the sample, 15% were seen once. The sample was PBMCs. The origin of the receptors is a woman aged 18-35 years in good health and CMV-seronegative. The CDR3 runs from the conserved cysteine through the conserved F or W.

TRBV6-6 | CASSYGGNNQPQHF
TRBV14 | CASSQGSSGAYEQYF
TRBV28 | CASSLQEGYEKLFF
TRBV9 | CASSVAAQSGNTIYF
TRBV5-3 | CARSLPGKNTEAFF
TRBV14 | CASSQGTGIAYEQYF
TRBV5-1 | CASRQGENTEAFF
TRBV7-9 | CASSLAYNQPQHF
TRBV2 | CASDEGLAGIYEQYF
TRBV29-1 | CSVASTSGGALDTQYF
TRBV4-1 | CASSPKKGVRVTYEAFF
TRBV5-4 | CASSLGQGGSEKLFF
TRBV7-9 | CASSPRQHTGNTIYF
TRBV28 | CASRAAGGNTEAFF
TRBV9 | CASSVAGKETQYF
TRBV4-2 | CASSQDRGGYYYEQYF
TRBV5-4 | CASSRGLAGSGANVLTF
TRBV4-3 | CASSQEIGGWLRENTEAFF
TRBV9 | CASSVGLGGSYEQYF
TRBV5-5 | CASSLTENYGYTF
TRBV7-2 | CASSLVVGLPAYEQYF
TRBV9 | CASSARGRANTGELFF
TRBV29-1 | CSVVIAMNTEAFF
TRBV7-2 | CASSLVGEGGYGYTF
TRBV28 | CASSLPDLVQETQYF
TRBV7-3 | CASSEGQGGRAEAFF
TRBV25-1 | CASSKLLNTEAFF
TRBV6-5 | CASSSTGKGYTF
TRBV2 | CASSDHYEQYF
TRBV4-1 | CASSQEHRTGVTEAFF
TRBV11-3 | CASSQVWQRSYEQYF
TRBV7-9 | CASSLAQGQGFLSPLHF
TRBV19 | CASSPGVDTQYF
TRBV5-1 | CASSFGGGAYNEQFF
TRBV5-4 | CASKRVGDGAGYTF
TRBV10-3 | CAISTGRGQYF
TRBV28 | CASRIQGATEAFF
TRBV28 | CASRRNFNQPQHF
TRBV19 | CAIGPGTNTDTQYF
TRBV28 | CASSSQYGYTF
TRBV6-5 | CASSPRGTYGSYTF
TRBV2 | CASIGGGREQYF
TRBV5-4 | CASSLEVLAEQETQYF
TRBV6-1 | CASSALGDSILNQPQHF
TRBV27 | CASSLSPRTREQYF